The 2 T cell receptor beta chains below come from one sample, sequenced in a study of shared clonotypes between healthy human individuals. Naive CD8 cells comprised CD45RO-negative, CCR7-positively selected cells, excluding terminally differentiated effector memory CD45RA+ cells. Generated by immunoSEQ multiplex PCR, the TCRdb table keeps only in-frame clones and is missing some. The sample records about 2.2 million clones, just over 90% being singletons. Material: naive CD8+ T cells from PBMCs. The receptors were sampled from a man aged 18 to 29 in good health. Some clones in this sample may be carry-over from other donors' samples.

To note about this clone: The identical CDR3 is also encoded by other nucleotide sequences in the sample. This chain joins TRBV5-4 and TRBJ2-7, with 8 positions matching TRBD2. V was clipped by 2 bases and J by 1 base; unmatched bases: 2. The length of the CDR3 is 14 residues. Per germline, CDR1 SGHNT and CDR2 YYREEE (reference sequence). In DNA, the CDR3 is TGTGCCAGCAGCTTCCGCGGGGGGTCCTACGAGCAGTACTTC. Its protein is CASSFRGGSYEQYF.

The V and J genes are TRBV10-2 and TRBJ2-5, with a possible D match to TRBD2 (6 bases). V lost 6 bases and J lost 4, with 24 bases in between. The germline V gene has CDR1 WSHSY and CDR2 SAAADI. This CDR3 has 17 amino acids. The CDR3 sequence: CASRGRTGEKWGETQYF. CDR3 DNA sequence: TGCGCCAGCAGGGGAAGGACGGGGGAGAAGTGGGGAGAGACCCAGTACTTC.